The entry below describes one T cell receptor (beta chain). Its antigen is as yet unknown. The sample belongs to a study of cytomegalovirus exposure and HLA in healthy donors. Germline CDR1 is LGHNT and CDR2 is FRNRAP. V was pared by 10 bases and J by 6 bases, with 13 bases between. The CDR3 is made up of 12 amino acids. Notes on the study in general: The study labeled 170 or so TCR beta chains cytomegalovirus-associated.

The method was immunoSEQ multiplex PCR; TCRdb's version includes in-frame clones alone and lacks a portion of them. The data contain 150,000 to 200,000 clones, roughly 88% of them singletons. The receptor comes from a woman under 30 in good health and CMV-seronegative. Sequencing was done on a sample of PBMCs. The chain couples TRBV12-5 to TRBJ2-1; the D gene is possibly TRBD1 (6 bases). For the CDR3, the DNA is TGTGCTACGTCGGACAGTTCCAATGAGCAGTTCTTC. Its translation: CATSDSSNEQFF.